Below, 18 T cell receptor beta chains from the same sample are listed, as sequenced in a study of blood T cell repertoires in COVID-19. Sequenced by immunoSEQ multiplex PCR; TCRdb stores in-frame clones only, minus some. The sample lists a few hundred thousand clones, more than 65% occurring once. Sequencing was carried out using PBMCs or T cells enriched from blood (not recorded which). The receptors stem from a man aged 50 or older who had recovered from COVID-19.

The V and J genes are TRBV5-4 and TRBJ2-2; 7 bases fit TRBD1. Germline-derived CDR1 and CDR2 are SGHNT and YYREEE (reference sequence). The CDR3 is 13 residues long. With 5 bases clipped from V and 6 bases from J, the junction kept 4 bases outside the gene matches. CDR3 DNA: TGTGCCAGCAGTCGACAGGGACCCGGGGAGCTGTTTTTT. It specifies CASSRQGPGELFF.

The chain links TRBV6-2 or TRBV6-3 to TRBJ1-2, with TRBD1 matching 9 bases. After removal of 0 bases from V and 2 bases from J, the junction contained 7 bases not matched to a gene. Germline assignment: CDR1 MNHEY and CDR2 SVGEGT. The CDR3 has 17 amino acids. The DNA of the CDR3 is TGTGCCAGCAGTTACTCGTGGGACAGGGCTCGGAACTATGGCTACACCTTC. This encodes CASSYSWDRARNYGYTF.

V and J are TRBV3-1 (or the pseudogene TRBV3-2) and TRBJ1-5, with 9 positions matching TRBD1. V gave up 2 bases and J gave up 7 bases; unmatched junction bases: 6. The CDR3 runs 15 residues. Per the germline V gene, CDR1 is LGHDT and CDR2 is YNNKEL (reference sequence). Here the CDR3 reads CASSQQLTGGQPQHF. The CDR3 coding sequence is TGTGCCAGCAGCCAACAACTGACAGGGGGACAGCCCCAGCATTTT.

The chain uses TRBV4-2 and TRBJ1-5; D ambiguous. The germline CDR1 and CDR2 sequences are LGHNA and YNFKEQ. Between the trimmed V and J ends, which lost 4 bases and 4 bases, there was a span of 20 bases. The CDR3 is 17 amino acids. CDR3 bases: TGTGCCAGCAGCCCCTACCCGGCCGGAGGCGGGAATCAGCCCCAGCATTTT. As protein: CASSPYPAGGGNQPQHF.

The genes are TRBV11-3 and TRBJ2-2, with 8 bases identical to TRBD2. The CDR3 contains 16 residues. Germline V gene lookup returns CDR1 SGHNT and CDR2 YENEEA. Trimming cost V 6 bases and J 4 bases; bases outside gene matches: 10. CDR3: CASRLTAGVPTGELFF. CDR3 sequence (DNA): TGTGCCAGCAGATTAACAGCGGGAGTTCCCACCGGGGAGCTGTTTTTT.

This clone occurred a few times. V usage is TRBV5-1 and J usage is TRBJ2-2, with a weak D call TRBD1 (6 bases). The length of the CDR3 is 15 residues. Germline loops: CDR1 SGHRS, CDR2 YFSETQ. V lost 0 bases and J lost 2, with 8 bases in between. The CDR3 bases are TGCGCCAGCAGCTTGGCACAGGGAAACACCGGGGAGCTGTTTTTT. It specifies CASSLAQGNTGELFF.

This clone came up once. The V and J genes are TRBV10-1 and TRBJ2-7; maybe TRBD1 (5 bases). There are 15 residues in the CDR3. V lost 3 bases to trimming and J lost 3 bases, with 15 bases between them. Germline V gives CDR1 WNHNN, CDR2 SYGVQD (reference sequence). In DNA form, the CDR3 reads TGCGCCAGCAGTGACCTCAGGTCAGGACACTACGAGCAGTACTTC. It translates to CASSDLRSGHYEQYF.

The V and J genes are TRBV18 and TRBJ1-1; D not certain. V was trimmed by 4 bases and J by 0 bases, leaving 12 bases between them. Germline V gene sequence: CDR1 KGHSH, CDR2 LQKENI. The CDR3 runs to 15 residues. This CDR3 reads CASSHWGDMNTEAFF. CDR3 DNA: TGTGCCAGCTCACACTGGGGAGACATGAACACTGAAGCTTTCTTT.

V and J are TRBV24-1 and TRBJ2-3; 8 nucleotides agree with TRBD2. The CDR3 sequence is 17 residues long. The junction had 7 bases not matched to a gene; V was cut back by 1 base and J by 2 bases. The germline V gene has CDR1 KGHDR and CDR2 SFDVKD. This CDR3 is CATSDFPYSGDTDTQYF. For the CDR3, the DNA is TGTGCCACCAGTGATTTCCCGTATAGCGGGGACACAGATACGCAGTATTTT.

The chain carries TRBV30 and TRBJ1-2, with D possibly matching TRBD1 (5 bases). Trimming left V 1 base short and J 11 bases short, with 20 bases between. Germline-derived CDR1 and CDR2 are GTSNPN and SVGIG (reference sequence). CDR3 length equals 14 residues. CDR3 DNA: TGTGCCTGGAGTGCCCTCACGGGGGGTCAAAGTTACACCTTC. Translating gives CAWSALTGGQSYTF.

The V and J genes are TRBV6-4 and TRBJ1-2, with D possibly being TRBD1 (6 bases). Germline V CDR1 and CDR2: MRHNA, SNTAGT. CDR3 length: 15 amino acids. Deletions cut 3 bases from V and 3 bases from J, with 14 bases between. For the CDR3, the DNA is TGTGCCAGCAGTGAAGAGCGGGGGCACTACTATGGCTACACCTTC. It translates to CASSEERGHYYGYTF.

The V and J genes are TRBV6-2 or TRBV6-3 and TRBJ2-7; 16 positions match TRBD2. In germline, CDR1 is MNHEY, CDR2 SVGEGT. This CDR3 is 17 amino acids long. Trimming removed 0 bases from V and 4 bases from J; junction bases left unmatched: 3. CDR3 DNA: TGTGCCAGCAGTTACTCGGGACTAGCGGGAGGGCCGTACGAGCAGTACTTC. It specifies CASSYSGLAGGPYEQYF.

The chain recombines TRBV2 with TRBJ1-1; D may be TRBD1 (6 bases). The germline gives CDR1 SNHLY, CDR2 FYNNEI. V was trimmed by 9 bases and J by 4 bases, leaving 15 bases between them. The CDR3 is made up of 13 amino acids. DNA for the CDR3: TGTGCCAGTCCGGCAGGGGCGAGCACTGAAGCTTTCTTT. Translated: CASPAGASTEAFF. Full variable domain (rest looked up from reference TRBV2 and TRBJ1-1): EPEVTQTPSHQVTQMGQEVILRCVPISNHLYFYWYRQILGQKVEFLVSFYNNEISEKSEIFDDQFSVERPDGSNFTLKIRSTKLEDSAMYFCASPAGASTEAFFGQGTRLTVV.

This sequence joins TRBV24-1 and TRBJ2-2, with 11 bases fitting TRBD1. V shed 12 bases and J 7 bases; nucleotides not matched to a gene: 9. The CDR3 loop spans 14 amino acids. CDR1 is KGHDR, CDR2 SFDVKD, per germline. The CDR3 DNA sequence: TGTGCCTCTAAGGACAGGGGGCGCGGCGGGGAGCTGTTTTTT. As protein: CASKDRGRGGELFF.

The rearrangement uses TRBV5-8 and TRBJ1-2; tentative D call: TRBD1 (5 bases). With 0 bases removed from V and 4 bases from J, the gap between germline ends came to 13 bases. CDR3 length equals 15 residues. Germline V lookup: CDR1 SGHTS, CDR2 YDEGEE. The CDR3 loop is CASSLGGGGSYGYTF. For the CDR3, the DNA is TGTGCCAGCAGCTTGGGCGGGGGTGGAAGCTATGGCTACACCTTC. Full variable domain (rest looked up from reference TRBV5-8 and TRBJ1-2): EAGVTQSPTHLIKTRGQQATLRCSPISGHTSVYWYQQALGLGLQFLLWYDEGEERNRGNFPPRFSGRQFPNYSSELNVNALELEDSALYLCASSLGGGGSYGYTFGSGTRLTVV.

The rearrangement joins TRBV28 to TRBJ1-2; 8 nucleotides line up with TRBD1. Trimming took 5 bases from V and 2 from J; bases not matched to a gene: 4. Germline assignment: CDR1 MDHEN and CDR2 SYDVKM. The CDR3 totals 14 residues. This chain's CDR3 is CASSRTGRNYGYTF. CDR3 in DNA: TGTGCCAGCAGTCGGACAGGGCGAAACTATGGCTACACCTTC.

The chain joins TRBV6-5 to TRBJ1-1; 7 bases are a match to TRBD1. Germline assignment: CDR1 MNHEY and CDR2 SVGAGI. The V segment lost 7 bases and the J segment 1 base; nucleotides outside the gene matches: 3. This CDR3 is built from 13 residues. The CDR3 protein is CASTKGANTEAFF. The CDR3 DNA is TGTGCCAGCACCAAGGGGGCGAACACTGAAGCTTTCTTT.

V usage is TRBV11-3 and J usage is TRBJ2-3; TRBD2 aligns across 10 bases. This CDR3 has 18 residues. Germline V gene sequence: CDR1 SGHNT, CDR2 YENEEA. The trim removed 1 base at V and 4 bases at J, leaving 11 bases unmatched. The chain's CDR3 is CASSLGTGTSVGPDTQYF. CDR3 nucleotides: TGTGCCAGCAGCTTAGGAACCGGGACTAGCGTTGGGCCAGATACGCAGTATTTT.